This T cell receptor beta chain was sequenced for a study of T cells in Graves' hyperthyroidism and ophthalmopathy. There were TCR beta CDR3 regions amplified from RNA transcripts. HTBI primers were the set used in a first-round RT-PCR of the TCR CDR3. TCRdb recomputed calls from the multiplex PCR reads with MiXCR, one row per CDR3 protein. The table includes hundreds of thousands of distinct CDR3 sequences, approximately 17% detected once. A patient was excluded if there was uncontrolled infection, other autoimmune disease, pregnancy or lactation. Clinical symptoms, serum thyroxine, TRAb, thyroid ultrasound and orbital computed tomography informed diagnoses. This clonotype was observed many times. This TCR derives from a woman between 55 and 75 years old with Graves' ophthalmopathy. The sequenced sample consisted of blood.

The CDR3 reads CASSFRTDRSSYNEQFF. The CDR3 DNA follows: TGTGCCAGCAGCTTTCGCACGGACAGGTCCAGTTACAATGAGCAGTTCTTC. V gene TRBV7-9 combines with J gene TRBJ2-1; 7 bases match TRBD1. The CDR3 extends over 17 amino acids. V trimming: 3 bases; J trimming: 4 bases; junction bases outside the gene matches: 12. Germline lookup yields CDR1 SEHNR and CDR2 FQNEAQ (reference sequence).